These 4 T cell receptor beta chains were sequenced from one sample in a study of blood T cell repertoires in COVID-19. Only in-frame clones appear in the TCRdb table, and some are missing; sequencing was by immunoSEQ multiplex PCR. The sample lists 200,000 to 250,000 clones; less than 90% were seen once. The sequencing sample was made of PBMCs or T cells enriched from blood (not recorded which). These receptors all come from a woman between 25 and 40 years old who had recovered from COVID-19.

The rearrangement joins TRBV19 to TRBJ1-1; weak D call: TRBD1 (6 bases). Germline V gives CDR1 LNHDA, CDR2 SQIVND (reference sequence). This CDR3 contains 14 residues. The V and J ends lost 9 bases and 1 base respectively, with 15 bases between them. CDR3 loop: CASQRQVPNTEAFF. In DNA form, the CDR3 reads TGTGCCAGCCAAAGACAGGTCCCGAACACTGAAGCTTTCTTT.

The chain joins TRBV7-2 to TRBJ1-1; a possible D gene is TRBD1 (6 bases). The CDR3 has 12 residues. Germline V gene data show CDR1 as SGHTA and CDR2 as FQGNSA. V gave up 3 bases and J gave up 11 bases, with 13 bases separating them. In DNA, the CDR3 is TGTGCCAGCAGCTTCCTACAGGGTACCGCTTTCTTT. Translated: CASSFLQGTAFF.

This chain uses TRBV11-1 with TRBJ1-2; no clear D. This CDR3 is built from 13 residues. Germline V gene data show CDR1 as SGHAT and CDR2 as FQDESV (reference sequence). The ends were cut back, 5 bases at V and 6 bases at J, with 13 bases in the middle. CDR3 protein: CASSAARGHGYTF. DNA for the CDR3: TGTGCCAGCAGCGCCGCCCGAGGGCATGGCTACACCTTC.

The gene calls are TRBV5-1 and TRBJ2-7; D ambiguous. The V gene lost 2 bases and the J gene lost 2 bases, with 8 bases spanning the gap. Germline CDR1 reads SGHRS; CDR2 reads YFSETQ. The CDR3 spans 13 residues. The CDR3 DNA reads as TGCGCCAGCAGCTTCTCTGGGCCCTACGAGCAGTACTTC. Amino acids: CASSFSGPYEQYF.